This T cell receptor (beta chain) was sequenced for a study of CD8+CD57+ T cells in acquired aplastic anemia. CDR1 LNHDA and CDR2 SQIVND come from the germline V gene (reference sequence). The CDR3 length is 15 residues. With V trimmed by 5 bases and J by 9 bases, 9 bases remained unmatched. Notes on the study in general: CD8+ Simpson's diversity did not differ significantly between patients and controls. It was found that fewer than 35 CD8+ CDR3 sequences were shared between patients and controls.

Of note for this clonotype: Its cognate antigen is unknown.

TCR beta VDJ and CDR3 were profiled, and genomic DNA was the template. MiXCR, applied by TCRdb to the reads, yields one record per CDR3 protein. The sample shows 65,000 to 85,000 distinct CDR3 sequences, 50% to 55% of them seen only once. The rearrangement links TRBV19 to TRBJ1-6; TRBD1 matches 8 bases. The clonotype originates from a human donor in good health, serving as a control. Sequencing input: sorted CD4+, CD8+, or CD8+CD57+ T cells (not recorded which) from PBMCs. The chain's CDR3 is CASSLGQAWGSPLHF. CDR3 bases: TGTGCCAGTAGTCTGGGACAGGCGTGGGGTTCACCCCTCCACTTT.